What follows are 22 T cell receptor beta chains derived from one specimen sequenced in a study of T cells in Graves' hyperthyroidism and ophthalmopathy. Regions amplified from RNA transcripts were the TCR beta CDR3 regions. TCR CDR3 regions were first amplified by RT-PCR with HTBI primers. Each CDR3 protein is one row after TCRdb ran MiXCR on the multiplex PCR reads. The table lists about 360,000 distinct CDR3 sequences, about 13% of them singletons. The material sequenced was blood. The source is a woman under 30 with Graves' hyperthyroidism.

In this sample, this clonotype turned up many times. The CDR3 protein is CASTISGIADTQYF. In DNA, the CDR3 is TGTGCCAGCACCATTAGCGGGATCGCAGATACGCAGTATTTT. The chain joins TRBV7-9 to TRBJ2-3; 8 nucleotides match TRBD2. The CDR3 totals 14 residues. The V gene end was trimmed by 7 bases and the J gene end by 4 bases; junction bases not matched to a gene: 7. The V gene's germline CDR1 is SEHNR and CDR2 FQNEAQ (reference sequence).

CDR3 nucleotides: TGTGCCAGCAGCCCAACTACGGCGGGGGCAAAACTGTTTTTT. Protein sequence: CASSPTTAGAKLFF. This chain uses TRBV25-1 with TRBJ1-4; D may be TRBD1 (6 bases). The germline V gene has CDR1 MGHDK and CDR2 SYGVNS. Trimming shortened V by 6 bases and J by 10 bases, and 18 bases separated the two germline ends. The CDR3 is 14 residues long.

The J gene is TRBJ1-2, the V gene TRBV30; D unclear. Germline CDR1 and CDR2: GTSNPN and SVGIG (reference sequence). This CDR3 region has 11 residues. The V end was cut by 2 bases, the J end by 0 bases, with 1 base between. CDR3 DNA: TGTGCCTGGAGTCCTAACTATGGCTACACCTTC. It yields the protein CAWSPNYGYTF. The whole variable domain, remainder taken from reference TRBV30 and TRBJ1-2, is SQTIHQWPATLVQPVGSPLSLECTVEGTSNPNLYWYRQAAGRGLQLLFYSVGIGQISSEVPQNLSASRPQDRQFILSSKKLLLSDSGFYLCAWSPNYGYTFGSGTRLTVV.

This clonotype was found many times. The CDR3 reads CATRETLNTEAFF. The DNA of the CDR3 is TGTGCTACACGGGAGACCCTGAACACTGAAGCTTTCTTT. The chain recombines TRBV7-9 with TRBJ1-1; unclear D gene. The CDR3 sequence is 13 residues long. CDR1 is SEHNR and CDR2 is FQNEAQ in the germline V gene (reference sequence).

This clonotype has at least ten counts. The rearrangement uses TRBV7-2 and TRBJ2-1; D possibly corresponds to TRBD2 (5 bases). This CDR3 is 16 amino acids long. The germline gives CDR1 SGHTA, CDR2 FQGNSA. V shed 1 base and J shed 0 bases, with 10 bases lying between them. CDR3 in DNA: TGTGCCAGCAGCTTAGAAGGACTCAGCTCCTACAATGAGCAGTTCTTC. Its translation is CASSLEGLSSYNEQFF.

This clonotype has more than one count but fewer than ten. The chain has TRBV20-1 and TRBJ2-1; TRBD2 matches at 9 bases. The CDR3 is 15 amino acids. Trimming cost V 0 bases and J 6 bases; bases outside gene matches: 6. CDR1 and CDR2 from the germline V gene are DFQATT and SNEGSKA (reference sequence). CDR3 nucleotides: TGCAGTGCTAGAGAGGCGGGACTAGCCTTCAATGAGCAGTTCTTC. Encoded protein: CSAREAGLAFNEQFF.

This clonotype was counted ten times or more. J is TRBJ2-3 and V is TRBV6-1; TRBD2 might be the D (6 bases). CDR1 MNHNS and CDR2 SASEGT come from the germline V gene. V was trimmed by 6 bases and J by 6 bases, leaving 7 bases between them. The length of the CDR3 is 11 residues. CDR3 nucleotides: TGTGCCAGCAGGGAGGGTGATACGCAGTATTTT. Translated, it gives CASREGDTQYF.

The sample holds a few counts of this clonotype. This clone may be a read error of a much larger clone one base away. The chain joins TRBV20-1 to TRBJ2-7, with D possibly matching TRBD2 (5 bases). Trimming shortened V by 2 bases and J by 5 bases, and 16 bases separated the two germline ends. Germline V gene lookup returns CDR1 DFQATT and CDR2 SNEGSKA (reference sequence). The CDR3 loop spans 14 amino acids. The CDR3 bases are TGCAGTGCTAGATCCGAACTACTAGTCCACGAGCAGTACTTC. Translated, it gives CSARSELLVHEQYF.

This chain uses TRBV19 with TRBJ2-3, with D possibly being TRBD1 (6 bases). The V gene's germline CDR1 is LNHDA and CDR2 SQIVND (reference sequence). V gave up 3 bases and J gave up 4 bases, with 29 bases separating them. CDR3 length: 20 residues. CDR3 amino acids: CASSMGTLTGTSGVADTQYF. CDR3 nucleotide sequence: TGTGCCAGTAGTATGGGCACCCTAACAGGGACCTCGGGCGTGGCAGATACGCAGTATTTT.

In this sample, this clonotype turned up a few times. CDR3 loop: CASSLRQGRDNQPQHF. The CDR3 bases are TGTGCCAGCAGCCTCAGACAGGGACGGGACAATCAGCCCCAGCATTTT. V is TRBV4-2 and J is TRBJ1-5; the match to TRBD1 covers 7 bases. With 4 bases clipped from V and 3 bases from J, the junction kept 9 bases outside the gene matches. There are 16 residues in the CDR3. In germline, CDR1 is LGHNA, CDR2 YNFKEQ.

V gene TRBV11-3 combines with J gene TRBJ1-4; D remains ambiguous. Germline values: CDR1 SGHNT, CDR2 YENEEA. There are 14 residues in the CDR3. Trimming cost V 6 bases and J 5 bases, with 13 bases left between them. The CDR3 loop is CASSPDPKNEKLFF. CDR3 DNA sequence: TGTGCCAGCAGTCCGGACCCGAAGAATGAAAAACTGTTTTTT.

V usage is TRBV20-1 and J usage is TRBJ2-7, with D possibly matching TRBD2 (5 bases). This CDR3 has 13 residues. Trimming took off 4 bases at V and 1 base at J, with 11 bases between the two ends. CDR1 is DFQATT, CDR2 SNEGSKA, per germline (reference sequence). The CDR3 spells CSATGIRSYEQYF. Here the CDR3 DNA reads TGCAGTGCTACCGGGATTAGGTCCTACGAGCAGTACTTC.

The rearrangement joins TRBV9 to TRBJ2-5; D is unresolved. V was trimmed by 4 bases and J by 0 bases, leaving 13 bases between them. The CDR3 is 15 residues long. Germline V gives CDR1 SGDLS, CDR2 YYNGEE. The CDR3 DNA sequence: TGTGCCAGCAGCCCAAACGGAGCGTACCAAGAGACCCAGTACTTC. Its translation is CASSPNGAYQETQYF. Full variable domain (missing parts from reference TRBV9 and TRBJ2-5): DSGVTQTPKHLITATGQRVTLRCSPRSGDLSVYWYQQSLDQGLQFLIQYYNGEERAKGNILERFSAQQFPDLHSELNLSSLELGDSALYFCASSPNGAYQETQYFGPGTRLLVL.

This sequence joins TRBV11-3 and TRBJ2-1; TRBD2 aligns across 10 bases. The ends lost 2 bases at V and 8 bases at J; junction bases unmatched: 6. The germline V gene has CDR1 SGHNT and CDR2 YENEEA. The CDR3 contains 15 residues. The CDR3 spells CASSLRLAGVDEQFF. The DNA for the CDR3 is TGTGCCAGCAGCTTAAGGCTAGCGGGAGTGGATGAGCAGTTCTTC.

Ten or more counts support this clonotype. This rearrangement joins TRBV24-1 to TRBJ1-1, with 9 bases identical to TRBD1. With V trimmed by 5 bases and J by 2 bases, 5 bases remained unmatched. CDR1 is KGHDR, CDR2 SFDVKD, per germline. The CDR3 totals 15 residues. The CDR3 DNA reads as TGTGCCACCAGTGCCACAACAGGGGGCAACACTGAAGCTTTCTTT. Translated, it gives CATSATTGGNTEAFF.

This clonotype was recorded at least ten times. This chain uses TRBV20-1 with TRBJ2-5; D may correspond to TRBD1 or TRBD2 (5 bases each). The V end was cut by 3 bases, the J end by 12 bases, with 20 bases between. This CDR3 comprises 13 residues. Looked up from germline, CDR1 is DFQATT and CDR2 is SNEGSKA (reference sequence). CDR3 sequence (DNA): TGCAGTGCTAGGGGGCGGACTCCCGCCCTGGAGTACTTC. Its translation: CSARGRTPALEYF.

In its sample, this clonotype was seen many times. The J gene is TRBJ1-6, the V gene TRBV4-2, with D possibly being TRBD1 (5 bases). V lost 1 base, J lost 1 base, and 11 bases lay in between. The CDR3 runs 17 residues. Germline V gene data show CDR1 as LGHNA and CDR2 as YNFKEQ. CDR3 amino acids: CASSQAGRGSYNSPLHF. The CDR3 bases are TGTGCCAGCAGCCAAGCAGGGAGAGGGTCCTATAATTCACCCCTCCACTTT.

V usage is TRBV7-8 and J usage is TRBJ2-1; 9 nucleotides match TRBD2. Per germline, CDR1 SGHVS and CDR2 FQNEAQ. Trimming removed 8 bases from V and 5 bases from J; junction bases left unmatched: 7. This CDR3 has 14 residues. This CDR3 is CASGIAGENNEQFF. Written as DNA, the CDR3 is TGTGCCAGCGGTATAGCGGGAGAAAACAATGAGCAGTTCTTC.

This clonotype was seen repeatedly, ten times or more. The rearrangement links TRBV7-8 to TRBJ2-7, with D unclear. The CDR3 is made up of 15 amino acids. Looked up from germline, CDR1 is SGHVS and CDR2 is FQNEAQ. Trimming removed 5 bases at V and 2 bases at J, with 16 bases between. CDR3 sequence: CASSPARVSTYEQYF. The CDR3 DNA follows: TGTGCCAGCAGCCCAGCCCGGGTGTCCACCTACGAGCAGTACTTC.

In this sample, this clonotype turned up a few times. CDR3 loop: CASSARGEIGSPLHF. CDR3 DNA sequence: TGTGCCAGCAGCGCCAGAGGGGAAATCGGATCACCCCTCCACTTT. The chain joins TRBV9 to TRBJ1-6; D possibly corresponds to TRBD1 (5 bases). Germline V CDR1 and CDR2: SGDLS, YYNGEE. This CDR3 spans 15 amino acids. The ends were cut back, 3 bases at V and 10 bases at J, with 17 bases in the middle.

This clonotype was recorded at least ten times. V gene TRBV6-1 combines with J gene TRBJ2-3; tentative D call: TRBD1 (6 bases). The CDR3 covers 15 residues. Deletions cut 2 bases from V and 3 bases from J, with 12 bases between. CDR1 and CDR2 (germline): MNHNS, SASEGT. The CDR3 coding sequence is TGTGCCAGCAGTGAACTAGGGGACAATACAGATACGCAGTATTTT. Protein sequence: CASSELGDNTDTQYF.

The chain carries TRBV5-6 and TRBJ1-1; D unresolved. V dropped 4 bases and J dropped 5 bases, with 21 bases sitting between them. Germline loops: CDR1 SGHDT, CDR2 YYEEEE. The CDR3 is made up of 16 amino acids. This CDR3 reads CASSPLTSGYGTEAFF. CDR3 DNA sequence: TGTGCCAGCAGCCCTCTAACCTCGGGGTACGGAACTGAAGCTTTCTTT. Full variable domain (remainder filled in from reference TRBV5-6 and TRBJ1-1): DAGVTQSPTHLIKTRGQQVTLRCSPKSGHDTVSWYQQALGQGPQFIFQYYEEEERQRGNFPDRFSGHQFPNYSSELNVNALLLGDSALYLCASSPLTSGYGTEAFFGQGTRLTVV.